The clone carrying this T cell receptor beta chain showed up just once. Original handling: Cell counts per sample came from amplifying reference gene primers. Libraries were prepared by immunoSEQ multiplex PCR; TCRdb keeps only in-frame clonotypes and omits some of them. Clone size and the V and J calls come from that table; the DNA yielded D and trimming. Found here are more than 250,000 clones, around 90% of them singletons; the top ten hold around 1.7%. Everyone who took part was about 18 to 90 years old, and they came from 20 to 25 US areas. The data originate from a study of blood T cell repertoires in COVID-19. Whole-study context: Italy, Spain and the United States were the sources of the convalescent and acute COVID-19 samples. T cells, B-cell-depleted T cells, or PBMCs provided the cDNA or gDNA that served as material.

The material sequenced was PBMCs or T cells enriched from blood (not recorded which). The origin of this receptor is a woman aged 18-29 years with acute COVID-19.

CDR3 bases: TGTGCCAGTAGTATACAGGGGGCGCGGGTGGAGACCCAGTACTTC. Amino acids: CASSIQGARVETQYF. The chain carries TRBV19 and TRBJ2-5, with TRBD1 identical over 8 bases. CDR3 length equals 15 residues. The trim removed 2 bases at V and 5 bases at J, leaving 7 bases unmatched. CDR1 is LNHDA and CDR2 is SQIVND in the germline V gene (reference sequence).